This T cell receptor (beta chain) was profiled in a study of OX40 agonist ivuxolimab in advanced cancers. Study-wide context: Checkpoint inhibitors had been given previously to under 50% of patients. Study results and limitations: CD8+ T cells (on average) carried more expanded clones than CD4+ T cells. The authors also found low normalized T-cell clonal expansion in some nonresponders.

Points on this clone: Antigen specificity is unknown.

Some clones are missing from TCRdb's copy, which holds only in-frame ones; the method was immunoSEQ multiplex PCR. Of 9,500 to 15,000 clones in the sample, under 80% were seen once. The CDR3 is made up of 16 amino acids. Germline V gives CDR1 SGHTA, CDR2 FQGNSA. V was trimmed by 0 bases and J by 1 base, leaving 10 bases between them. The clonotype comes from an adult with an advanced solid tumor such as melanoma, head and neck, liver or kidney cancer. Sequences were derived from CD4+ or CD8+ T cells sorted from blood, sampled in a trial of the OX40 agonist ivuxolimab. The chain combines TRBV7-2 with TRBJ1-5, with D perhaps TRBD1 (6 bases). CDR3 loop: CASSLAWGQSNQPQHF. The CDR3 bases are TGTGCCAGCAGCTTAGCGTGGGGGCAGAGCAATCAGCCCCAGCATTTT.